The 17 T cell receptor beta chains in this list originate from one sample, sequenced in a study of blood T cell repertoires in COVID-19. Sequencing used immunoSEQ multiplex PCR; TCRdb keeps in-frame clones, though not all of them. The top ten hold approximately 9.6% of the sample, which has 200,000 to 250,000 clones, 65% to 90% seen once. The sample taken for sequencing was PBMCs or T cells enriched from blood (not recorded which). The receptor set was obtained from a woman in her forties or fifties with acute COVID-19.

The sample holds a few counts of this clone. V and J are TRBV28 and TRBJ2-5; 13 bases are shared with TRBD2. Trimming took 4 bases from V and 2 from J; bases not matched to a gene: 7. Per germline, CDR1 MDHEN and CDR2 SYDVKM. This CDR3 spans 17 amino acids. Here the CDR3 reads CASSSLAGGPRQETQYF. The CDR3 nucleotides are TGTGCCAGCAGTTCACTAGCGGGGGGGCCTCGTCAAGAGACCCAGTACTTC.

This clone appeared once. The chain has TRBV27 and TRBJ1-2; D unresolved. Germline CDR1 is MNHEY and CDR2 is SMNVEV (reference sequence). There are 14 residues in the CDR3. Trimming left V 3 bases short and J 6 bases short, with 14 bases between. CDR3 nucleotide sequence: TGTGCCAGCAGTTTCTTGGGCAGACAAGATGGCTACACCTTC. Translated, it gives CASSFLGRQDGYTF.

The chain carries TRBV19 and TRBJ2-1, with 8 positions matching TRBD1. This CDR3 has 15 residues. The V gene end was trimmed by 6 bases and the J gene end by 8 bases; junction bases not matched to a gene: 12. Germline V gene data show CDR1 as LNHDA and CDR2 as SQIVND (reference sequence). The CDR3, as DNA: TGTGCCAGTAGAGAAGACAGGGGACATGGGGATGAGCAGTTCTTC. It codes for CASREDRGHGDEQFF.

This chain joins TRBV7-2 and TRBJ2-3; D unclear. Trimming left V 4 bases short and J 2 bases short, with 13 bases between. The CDR3 length is 15 residues. The germline gives CDR1 SGHTA, CDR2 FQGNSA. CDR3 in amino acids: CASSSNRVATDTQYF. CDR3 nucleotides: TGTGCCAGCAGCTCCAACCGGGTAGCCACAGATACGCAGTATTTT.

This chain joins TRBV2 and TRBJ1-5, with 8 bases lining up with TRBD1. J gave up 7 bases and V 1 base, and 6 bases lay outside the gene matches. Germline V CDR1 and CDR2: SNHLY, FYNNEI. The CDR3 totals 15 residues. The CDR3 sequence is CASSEEGRGLQPQHF. As DNA, the CDR3 is TGTGCCAGCAGTGAAGAGGGCAGGGGGCTACAGCCCCAGCATTTT.

This sequence joins TRBV18 and TRBJ1-2, with D maybe TRBD1 (5 bases). CDR1 KGHSH and CDR2 LQKENI come from the germline V gene. V lost 0 bases and J 7 bases, leaving 12 bases between the germline ends. This CDR3 has 14 residues. DNA for the CDR3: TGTGCCAGCTCACCACCGGAGGGACGTTTTGGCTACACCTTC. Residues: CASSPPEGRFGYTF.

This clone was picked up one time. The chain has TRBV19 and TRBJ2-1; 9 bases fit TRBD2. J lost 4 bases, V lost 9 bases, and 7 bases had no gene match. From germline, CDR1 is LNHDA and CDR2 SQIVND (reference sequence). The CDR3 sequence is 14 residues long. The CDR3 loop reads CASALAGTYNEQFF. The CDR3 nucleotides are TGTGCCAGCGCTCTAGCGGGAACATACAATGAGCAGTTCTTC. The full variable domain, completed using reference TRBV19 and TRBJ2-1, is DGGITQSPKYLFRKEGQNVTLSCEQNLNHDAMYWYRQDPGQGLRLIYYSQIVNDFQKGDIAEGYSVSREKKESFPLTVTSAQKNPTAFYLCASALAGTYNEQFFGPGTRLTVL.

The chain has TRBV13 and TRBJ1-4; D perhaps matches TRBD1 (6 bases). This CDR3 is 14 amino acids long. V lost 3 bases to trimming and J lost 6 bases, with 11 bases between them. Germline V CDR1 and CDR2: PRHDT, FYEKMQ (reference sequence). CDR3 DNA sequence: TGTGCCAGCAGCTTGTTACAGGGCGATGAAAAACTGTTTTTT. Amino acids: CASSLLQGDEKLFF.

The V gene is TRBV24-1, the J gene TRBJ2-3; 7 bases are a match to TRBD1. Germline lookup yields CDR1 KGHDR and CDR2 SFDVKD. Trimming took 9 bases from V and 6 from J; bases not matched to a gene: 8. CDR3 length: 13 amino acids. The CDR3 coding sequence is TGTGCCACCCGGGACAGAGGCTCCGATACGCAGTATTTT. It is translated as CATRDRGSDTQYF.

This chain connects TRBV16 to TRBJ2-7; a possible D gene is TRBD1 (5 bases). This CDR3 is 13 amino acids long. V was clipped by 4 bases and J by 2 bases, with 9 bases between them. Germline values: CDR1 KGHSY, CDR2 FQNENV. The CDR3 bases are TGTGCCAGCAGCCCCTCGACAGCCTACGAGCAGTACTTC. This encodes CASSPSTAYEQYF.

The V call is TRBV7-6, the J call TRBJ2-7; D call uncertain. The CDR3 is 13 residues long. V gave up 0 bases and J gave up 4 bases, with 7 bases separating them. Germline values: CDR1 SGHVS, CDR2 FNYEAQ. The CDR3 protein is CASSLAGIYEQYF. In nucleotides, the CDR3 is TGTGCCAGCAGCTTAGCGGGCATATACGAGCAGTACTTC.

This chain links TRBV5-4 with TRBJ2-1; D not resolved. V was cut by 4 bases and J by 7 bases, with 18 bases left in between. CDR1 SGHNT and CDR2 YYREEE come from the germline V gene (reference sequence). CDR3 length equals 15 residues. In DNA form, the CDR3 reads TGTGCCAGCAGCGAGAAATTGACTGGCCGGAATGAGCAGTTCTTC. This codes for CASSEKLTGRNEQFF.

The V and J genes are TRBV5-4 and TRBJ2-1, with TRBD1 matching over 7 bases. V shed 4 bases and J 7 bases; nucleotides not matched to a gene: 5. The CDR3 totals 13 residues. CDR1 and CDR2 (germline): SGHNT, YYREEE (reference sequence). The CDR3 DNA sequence: TGTGCCAGCAGCACGGGACAGAGGAATGAGCAGTTCTTC. It specifies CASSTGQRNEQFF.

The chain recombines TRBV2 with TRBJ2-1, with 8 nucleotides matching TRBD2. V lost 5 bases, J lost 9 bases, and 9 bases stayed unmatched. The CDR3 runs 14 residues. Per germline, CDR1 SNHLY and CDR2 FYNNEI. The CDR3 region has the DNA TGTGCCAGCAGTCTTGGGACTAGTCTAGGTGAGCAGTTCTTC. It codes for CASSLGTSLGEQFF.

V usage is TRBV6-4 and J usage is TRBJ2-7; TRBD1 aligns across 9 bases. Trimming took 5 bases from V and 0 from J; bases not matched to a gene: 8. The CDR3 spans 16 residues. The germline V gene has CDR1 MRHNA and CDR2 SNTAGT. For the CDR3, the DNA is TGTGCCAGCAGTCGCCCGGGACAGGGCAGCTCCTACGAGCAGTACTTC. Its translation is CASSRPGQGSSYEQYF.

The V call is TRBV14, the J call TRBJ1-2; TRBD1 matches at 9 bases. CDR3 length equals 13 residues. CDR1 and CDR2 from the germline V gene are SGHDN and FVKESK. Trimming took 6 bases from V and 4 from J; bases not matched to a gene: 3. The CDR3 here is CASSRQGVYGYTF. The CDR3 DNA follows: TGTGCCAGCAGTCGACAGGGGGTCTATGGCTACACCTTC.

The chain employs TRBV4-1 and TRBJ1-1; no definite D call. Germline-derived CDR1 and CDR2 are MGHRA and YSYEKL. The CDR3 sequence is 14 residues long. The V gene lost 4 bases and the J gene lost 1 base, with 10 bases spanning the gap. CDR3 protein: CASSLRDGNTEAFF. The CDR3 DNA reads TGCGCCAGCAGCCTCCGGGATGGGAACACTGAAGCTTTCTTT.